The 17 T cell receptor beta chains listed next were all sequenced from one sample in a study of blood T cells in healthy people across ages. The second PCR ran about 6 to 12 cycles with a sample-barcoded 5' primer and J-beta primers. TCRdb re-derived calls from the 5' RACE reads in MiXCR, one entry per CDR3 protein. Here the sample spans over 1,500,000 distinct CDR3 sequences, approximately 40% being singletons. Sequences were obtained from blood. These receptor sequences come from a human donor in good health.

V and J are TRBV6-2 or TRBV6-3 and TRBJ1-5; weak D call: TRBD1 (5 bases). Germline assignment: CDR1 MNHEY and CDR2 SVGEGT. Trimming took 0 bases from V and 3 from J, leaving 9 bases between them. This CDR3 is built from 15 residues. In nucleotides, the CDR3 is TGTGCCAGCAGTTACTCTGACAGAATCAATCAGCCCCAGCATTTT. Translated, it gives CASSYSDRINQPQHF.

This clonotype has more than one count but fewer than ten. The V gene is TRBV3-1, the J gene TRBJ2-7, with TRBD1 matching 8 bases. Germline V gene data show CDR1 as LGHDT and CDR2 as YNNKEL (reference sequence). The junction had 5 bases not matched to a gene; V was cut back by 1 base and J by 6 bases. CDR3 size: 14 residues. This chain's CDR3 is CASSQGGQGGEQYF. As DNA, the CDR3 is TGTGCCAGCAGCCAAGGCGGACAGGGTGGCGAGCAGTACTTC.

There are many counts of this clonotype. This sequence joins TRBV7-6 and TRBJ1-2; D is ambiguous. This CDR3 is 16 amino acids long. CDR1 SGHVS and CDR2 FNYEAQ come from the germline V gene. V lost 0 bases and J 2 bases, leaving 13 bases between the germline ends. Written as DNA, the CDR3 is TGTGCCAGCAGCTTAGCGTGGCAGCTACTCAACTATGGCTACACCTTC. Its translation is CASSLAWQLLNYGYTF.

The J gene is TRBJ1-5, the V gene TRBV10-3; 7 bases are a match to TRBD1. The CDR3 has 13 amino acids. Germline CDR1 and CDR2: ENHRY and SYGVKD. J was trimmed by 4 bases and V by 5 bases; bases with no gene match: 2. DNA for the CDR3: TGTGCCATCAGTCAACAGGGGAATCAGCCCCAGCATTTT. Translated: CAISQQGNQPQHF.

The CDR3 sequence: CASSPVDSYEQYF. DNA of the CDR3: TGTGCCAGCAGCCCTGTGGACAGCTACGAGCAGTACTTC. V usage is TRBV7-9 and J usage is TRBJ2-7; D perhaps matches TRBD1 (6 bases). This CDR3 is 13 amino acids long. V was trimmed by 5 bases and J by 3 bases, leaving 11 bases between them. Germline V gene data show CDR1 as SEHNR and CDR2 as FQNEAQ (reference sequence).

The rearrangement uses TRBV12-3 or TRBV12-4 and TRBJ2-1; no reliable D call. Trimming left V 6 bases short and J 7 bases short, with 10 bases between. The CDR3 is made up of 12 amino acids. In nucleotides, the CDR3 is TGTGCCAGCAGCGTGACACCGAATGAGCAGTTCTTC. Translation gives CASSVTPNEQFF.

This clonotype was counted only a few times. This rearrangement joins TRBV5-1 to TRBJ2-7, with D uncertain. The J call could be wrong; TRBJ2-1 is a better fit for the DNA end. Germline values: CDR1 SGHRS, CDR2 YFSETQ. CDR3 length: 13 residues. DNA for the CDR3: TGCGCCAGCAGCTTCACCTCAATGAGTGGGCAGTTCTTC. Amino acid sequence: CASSFTSMSGQFF.

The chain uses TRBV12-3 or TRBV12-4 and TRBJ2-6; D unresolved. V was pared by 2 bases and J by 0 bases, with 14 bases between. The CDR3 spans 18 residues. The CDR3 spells CASSLFAPPGSGANVLTF. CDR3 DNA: TGTGCCAGCAGTTTATTTGCCCCCCCGGGCTCTGGGGCCAACGTCCTGACTTTC.

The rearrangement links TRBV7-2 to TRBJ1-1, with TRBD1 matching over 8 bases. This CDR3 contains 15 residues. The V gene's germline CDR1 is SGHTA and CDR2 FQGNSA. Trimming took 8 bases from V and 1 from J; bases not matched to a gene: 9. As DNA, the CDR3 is TGTGCCAGCGGTTATTGGACAGGGAGGAACACTGAAGCTTTCTTT. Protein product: CASGYWTGRNTEAFF.

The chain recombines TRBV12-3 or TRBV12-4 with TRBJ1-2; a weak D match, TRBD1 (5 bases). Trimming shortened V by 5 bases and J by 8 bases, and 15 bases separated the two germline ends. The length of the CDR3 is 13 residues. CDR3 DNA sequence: TGTGCCAGCAGTCCGGGGACCCCAAGAGGCTACACCTTC. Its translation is CASSPGTPRGYTF.

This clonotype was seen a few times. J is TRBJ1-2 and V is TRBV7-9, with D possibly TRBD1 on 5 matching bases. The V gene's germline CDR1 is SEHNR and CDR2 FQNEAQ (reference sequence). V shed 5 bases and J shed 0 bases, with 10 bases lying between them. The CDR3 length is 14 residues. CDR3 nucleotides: TGTGCCAGCAGCGATCAGGGTTCTAACTATGGCTACACCTTC. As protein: CASSDQGSNYGYTF. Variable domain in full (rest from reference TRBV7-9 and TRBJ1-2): DTGVSQNPRHKITKRGQNVTFRCDPISEHNRLYWYRQTLGQGPEFLTYFQNEAQLEKSRLLSDRFSAERPKGSFSTLEIQRTEQGDSAMYLCASSDQGSNYGYTFGSGTRLTVV.

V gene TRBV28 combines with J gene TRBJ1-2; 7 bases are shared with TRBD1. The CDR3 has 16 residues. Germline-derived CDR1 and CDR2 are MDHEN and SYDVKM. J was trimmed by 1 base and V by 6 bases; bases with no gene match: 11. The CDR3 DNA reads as TGTGCCAGCAGGGACGACAGGGATCGGGGTAACTATGGCTACACCTTC. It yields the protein CASRDDRDRGNYGYTF.

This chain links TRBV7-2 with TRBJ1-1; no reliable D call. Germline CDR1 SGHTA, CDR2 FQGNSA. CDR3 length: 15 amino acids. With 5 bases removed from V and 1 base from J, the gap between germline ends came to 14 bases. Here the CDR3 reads CASSDRLLKNTEAFF. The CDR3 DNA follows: TGTGCCAGCAGCGATCGACTTCTTAAGAACACTGAAGCTTTCTTT.

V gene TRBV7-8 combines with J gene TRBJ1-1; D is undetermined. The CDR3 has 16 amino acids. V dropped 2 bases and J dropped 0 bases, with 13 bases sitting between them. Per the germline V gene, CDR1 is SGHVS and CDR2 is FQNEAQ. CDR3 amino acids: CASSLMGGSMNTEAFF. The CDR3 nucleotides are TGTGCCAGCAGCTTAATGGGCGGGTCGATGAACACTGAAGCTTTCTTT.

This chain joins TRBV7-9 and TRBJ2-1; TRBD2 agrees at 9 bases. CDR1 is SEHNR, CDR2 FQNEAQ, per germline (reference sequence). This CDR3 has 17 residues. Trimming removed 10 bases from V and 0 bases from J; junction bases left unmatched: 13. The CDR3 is CAIEGWRGGSSYNEQFF. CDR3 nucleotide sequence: TGTGCCATCGAGGGTTGGCGGGGGGGGAGCTCCTACAATGAGCAGTTCTTC.

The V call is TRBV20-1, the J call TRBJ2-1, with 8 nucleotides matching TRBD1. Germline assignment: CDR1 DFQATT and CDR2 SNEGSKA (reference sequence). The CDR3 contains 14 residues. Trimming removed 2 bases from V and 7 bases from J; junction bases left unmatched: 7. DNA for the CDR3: TGCAGTGCTAGATTTTCCGACAGGGGAAATGAGCAGTTCTTC. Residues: CSARFSDRGNEQFF.

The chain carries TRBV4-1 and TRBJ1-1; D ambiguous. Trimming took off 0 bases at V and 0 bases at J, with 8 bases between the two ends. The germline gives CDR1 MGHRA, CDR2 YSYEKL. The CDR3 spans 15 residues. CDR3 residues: CASSQEDGMNTEAFF. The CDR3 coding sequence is TGCGCCAGCAGCCAAGAGGACGGCATGAACACTGAAGCTTTCTTT.